This passage covers 9 T cell receptor beta chains from one sample sequenced in a study of Graves' ophthalmopathy and Graves' hyperthyroidism. Amplification of the TCR beta CDR3 regions used RNA transcripts (as template). HTBI primers primed a first-round RT-PCR, and a second-round multiplex PCR followed. One entry per CDR3 protein, called by TCRdb with MiXCR from the multiplex PCR reads. This table has hundreds of thousands of distinct CDR3 sequences, 13% to 15% appearing once. What was sequenced was blood. The receptors derive from a woman under 40 with Graves' ophthalmopathy.

This clonotype was counted many times. This chain connects TRBV29-1 to TRBJ2-7; D is perhaps TRBD1 or TRBD2 (6 bases each). The V end lost 4 bases, the J end lost 3 bases, and 16 bases lay between the germline ends. CDR1 is SQVTM, CDR2 ANQGSEA, per germline. The CDR3 is made up of 14 amino acids. CDR3 in amino acids: CSVGKGGSLYEQYF. Written as DNA, the CDR3 is TGCAGCGTTGGGAAGGGGGGCAGCCTCTACGAGCAGTACTTC.

Only a few counts were recorded for this clonotype. This sequence joins TRBV3-1 and TRBJ2-7, with 13 bases aligning to TRBD2. The junction had 3 bases not matched to a gene; V was cut back by 3 bases and J by 4 bases. Looked up from germline, CDR1 is LGHDT and CDR2 is YNNKEL (reference sequence). The CDR3 spans 15 residues. The DNA of the CDR3 is TGTGCCAGCAGCCAGACTAGCGGGGGGTATTACGAGCAGTACTTC. Translated, it gives CASSQTSGGYYEQYF.

This clonotype showed up many times. This sequence joins TRBV7-2 and TRBJ1-2; D might be TRBD1 (5 bases). Trimming left V 2 bases short and J 6 bases short, with 10 bases between. The CDR3 has 13 residues. Germline loops: CDR1 SGHTA, CDR2 FQGNSA. The CDR3 region is CASSLIPGDGYTF. CDR3 in DNA: TGTGCCAGCAGCTTAATACCGGGGGATGGCTACACCTTC.

This clonotype turned up a few times. The chain uses TRBV11-2 and TRBJ2-2; 9 bases agree with TRBD2. The CDR3 length is 17 residues. V trimming: 5 bases; J trimming: 0 bases; junction bases outside the gene matches: 7. Looked up from germline, CDR1 is SGHAT and CDR2 is FQNNGV. The chain's CDR3 is CASSPHSGGANTGELFF. DNA for the CDR3: TGTGCCAGCAGCCCACATAGCGGGGGAGCGAACACCGGGGAGCTGTTTTTT. The full variable domain, with the rest looked up from reference TRBV11-2 and TRBJ2-2, is EAGVAQSPRYKIIEKRQSVAFWCNPISGHATLYWYQQILGQGPKLLIQFQNNGVVDDSQLPKDRFSAERLKGVDSTLKIQPAKLEDSAVYLCASSPHSGGANTGELFFGEGSRLTVL.

J is TRBJ1-1 and V is TRBV6-1; D might be TRBD1 (6 bases). V shed 10 bases and J shed 11 bases, with 20 bases lying between them. CDR1 and CDR2 (germline): MNHNS, SASEGT. This CDR3 has 12 amino acids. In DNA, the CDR3 is TGTGCCACCTTGGTGGGGGGCGCTTGCGCTTTCTTT. Translating gives CATLVGGACAFF.

There are many counts of this clonotype. V is TRBV19 and J is TRBJ1-1; TRBD1 matches 7 bases. This CDR3 region has 11 residues. Per the germline V gene, CDR1 is LNHDA and CDR2 is SQIVND (reference sequence). Germline trimming cut 3 bases from V and 10 bases from J; bases unmatched to any gene: 2. DNA of the CDR3: TGTGCCAGTAGTATGAACAGGGGAGCTTTCTTT. Its protein product is CASSMNRGAFF.

The chain carries TRBV30 and TRBJ2-7; maybe TRBD1 (6 bases). There are 14 residues in the CDR3. Germline assignment: CDR1 GTSNPN and CDR2 SVGIG (reference sequence). The germline V and J ends were trimmed by 0 bases and 3 bases, with 12 bases remaining between them. The CDR3 DNA reads TGTGCCTGGAGTGTACTACAGGGACACTACGAGCAGTACTTC. Translated, it gives CAWSVLQGHYEQYF.

This clonotype was seen more than once but under ten times. The junction departs from the called germline gene at one end, perhaps through a read error. The V call is TRBV18, the J call TRBJ2-7, with D tentatively TRBD1 (6 bases). CDR1 is KGHSH, CDR2 LQKENI, per germline. This CDR3 is 13 amino acids long. The CDR3 DNA is TGTGCCAGCTCACGGGACATCTCCTACAAGCAGTACTTC. Translated, it gives CASSRDISYKQYF.

This clonotype was counted a few times. The chain uses TRBV6-2 or TRBV6-3 and TRBJ1-3; maybe TRBD1 (6 bases). Germline V gives CDR1 MNHEY, CDR2 SVGEGT. This CDR3 comprises 18 residues. The V end lost 4 bases, the J end lost 4 bases, and 23 bases lay between the germline ends. The CDR3 sequence: CASSFSHVMGGPGNTIYF. The CDR3 nucleotides read TGTGCCAGCAGTTTCTCCCATGTTATGGGGGGGCCAGGAAACACCATATATTTT.